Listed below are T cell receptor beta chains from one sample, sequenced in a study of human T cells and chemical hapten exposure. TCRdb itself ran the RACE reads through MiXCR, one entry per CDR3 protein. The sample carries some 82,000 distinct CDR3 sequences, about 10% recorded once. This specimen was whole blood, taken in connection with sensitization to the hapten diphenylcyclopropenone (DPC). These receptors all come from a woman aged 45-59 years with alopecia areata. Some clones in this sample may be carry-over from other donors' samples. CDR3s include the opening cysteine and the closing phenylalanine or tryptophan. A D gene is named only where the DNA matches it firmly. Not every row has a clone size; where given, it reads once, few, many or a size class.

TGCGCCAGCAGCCAGGCGCAAAGGGCCGGGGAGCTGTTTTTT CASSQAQRAGELFF TRBJ2-2 few TRBV4-3 NA
TGTGCCAGCAGCGCGGGACAGGGCAATGAAAAACTGTTTTTT CASSAGQGNEKLFF TRBJ1-4 NA TRBV7-8 TRBD1
TGCGCCAGCAGCCAGTTCACAGGGGACACTGAAGCTTTCTTT CASSQFTGDTEAFF TRBJ1-1 NA TRBV4-3 TRBD1
TGTGCCAGCAGTTACTGGGAAAGGCGCTCCTACGAGCAGTACTTC CASSYWERRSYEQYF TRBJ2-7 few TRBV6-6 NA
TGCGCCAGCAGCCAAGGGGGGGGCGATTATGAGCAGTTCTTC CASSQGGGDYEQFF TRBJ2-1 NA TRBV4-1 NA
TGTGCCAGCAGCCAAGCCCTTAGCACAGATACGCAGTATTTT CASSQALSTDTQYF TRBJ2-3 many TRBV3-1 NA
TGTGCCAGCACTCCTGGTAGTGGCCAAGAGACCCAGTACTTC CASTPGSGQETQYF TRBJ2-5 few TRBV7-9 NA
TGCGCCAGCAGGATGGGGGGTACAGAGACCCAGTACTTC CASRMGGTETQYF TRBJ2-5 few TRBV5-1 NA
TGTGCCAGCAGCTGGGGACTAGCCAATGAGCAGTTCTTC CASSWGLANEQFF TRBJ2-1 NA TRBV7-6 TRBD2
TGTGCCAGCAGCTTAGTAGGGCAGGGGGCGACTAATGAAAAACTGTTTTTT CASSLVGQGATNEKLFF TRBJ1-4 many TRBV7-2 TRBD1
TGTGCCAGCAGTTCCAGCCGGACAGGGGCAGGGGCCAACGTCCTGACTTTC CASSSSRTGAGANVLTF TRBJ2-6 NA TRBV28 TRBD1
TGCAGCGTTGGACAGGGGGCACGGGAAAAGCAGTACTTC CSVGQGAREKQYF TRBJ2-7 many TRBV29-1 TRBD1
TGTGCCAGCAGCTTATTAGGGCCAACAGGGAACACTGAAGCTTTCTTT CASSLLGPTGNTEAFF TRBJ1-1 few TRBV7-9 NA
TGTGCCAGCAGTTACTCGGAAGTTGTGAGCTCCTACAATGAGCAGTTCTTC CASSYSEVVSSYNEQFF TRBJ2-1 many TRBV6-5 NA
TGCAGCGTAGCCGACGGAAGCTCCTACAATGAGCAGTTCTTC CSVADGSSYNEQFF TRBJ2-1 many TRBV29-1 NA
TGTGCCAGCAGTCCCCCCGCGAAGGGCTACACCTTC CASSPPAKGYTF TRBJ1-2 many TRBV28 NA
TGCGCCAGCGGCTTTGGTTCGGGCAGCACAGATACGCAGTATTTT CASGFGSGSTDTQYF TRBJ2-3 few TRBV10-2 NA
TGTGCCTGGGGTGTTAGCGTCGATACGCAGTATTTT CAWGVSVDTQYF TRBJ2-3 NA TRBV30 NA
TGTGCCAGTAGCCCCAGGGGGCGCGACATCCACGAGCAGTACTTC CASSPRGRDIHEQYF TRBJ2-7 NA TRBV19 TRBD1
TGTGCCAGCTCAAAAAGGGACCCTCACGAGCAGTACTTC CASSKRDPHEQYF TRBJ2-7 few TRBV18 NA
TGTGCCAGCCGAGACAGGGATAGTAATGGCTACACCTTC CASRDRDSNGYTF TRBJ1-2 NA TRBV10-3 TRBD1
TGTGCCAGCAGTGAAGCGGGCAGGCAATACTATGGCTACACCTTC CASSEAGRQYYGYTF TRBJ1-2 many TRBV2 NA
TGTGCCACCAGTGATCCCCCTAGAACCTACAATGAGCAGTTCTTC CATSDPPRTYNEQFF TRBJ2-1 few TRBV24-1 NA
TGTGCCAGCAGTGAATCGAGTGAAAAACTGTTTTTT CASSESSEKLFF TRBJ1-4 many TRBV2 NA
TGTGCCAGCAGCCTATTTACCGGGGAGCTGTTTTTT CASSLFTGELFF TRBJ2-2 few TRBV7-6 NA
TGCGCCAGCAGCCACTTCCCCGACAGGAACACTGAAGCTTTCTTT CASSHFPDRNTEAFF TRBJ1-1 few TRBV4-3 NA
TGTGCCAGCAGCTTAGGACCATCGAACACCGGGGAGCTGTTTTTT CASSLGPSNTGELFF TRBJ2-2 many TRBV7-6 NA
TGTGCCAGCGGGTCGGCCGGGACAGGGGCCGCGAACACTGAAGCTTTCTTT CASGSAGTGAANTEAFF TRBJ1-1 NA TRBV28 TRBD1
TGTGCCGGGGGGTTCGCGTACGAGCAGTACTTC CAGGFAYEQYF TRBJ2-7 many TRBV2 NA
TGTGCCAGCTCTCCAGGGGCCGTGAACAATGAAGCTTTCTTT CASSPGAVNNEAFF TRBJ1-1 NA TRBV18 NA
TGTGCCAGCAGTTACTTCGGCGGCAATCAGCCCCAGCATTTT CASSYFGGNQPQHF TRBJ1-5 NA TRBV6-2/TRBV6-3 NA
TGTGCTAGTGAAATCCTCGGGACAGGGGATCCCTACGAGCAGTACTTC CASEILGTGDPYEQYF TRBJ2-7 few TRBV12-5 TRBD1
TGCAGCGGCGTGGACTCGAAAGAGACCCAGTACTTC CSGVDSKETQYF TRBJ2-5 NA TRBV29-1 NA
TGTGCCAGCTCACCACTGGGGAACACTGAAGCTTTCTTT CASSPLGNTEAFF TRBJ1-1 many TRBV18 NA
TGTGCCACCAGCAGAGATTCAACCCAGCGGGGCCTAAAGAAAAACATTCAGTACTTC CATSRDSTQRGLKKNIQYF TRBJ2-4 many TRBV15 TRBD2
TGTGCCAGCAGGAAGCACGGAAGGATGACATCTACGCAGTATTTT CASRKHGRMTSTQYF TRBJ2-3 many TRBV28 NA
TGTGCCAGCAGCCTCGACAGGTCCCAAGAGACCCAGTACTTC CASSLDRSQETQYF TRBJ2-5 few TRBV7-9 NA
TGTGCCAGCAGCAAAAGGACTAGCGGGAATGTCAATGAGCAGTTCTTC CASSKRTSGNVNEQFF TRBJ2-1 NA TRBV7-8 TRBD2
TGCAGTGCGGACCCTGGGAGCTCCTACAATGAGCAGTTCTTC CSADPGSSYNEQFF TRBJ2-1 few TRBV20-1 NA
TGTGCCAGCAGCCCAGAAACAGGGTTGGGCATAGAGACCCAGTACTTC CASSPETGLGIETQYF TRBJ2-5 many TRBV7-2 NA
TGTGCCAGCAGTCATCTGGGGCCCACGCCCTACGAGCAGTACTTC CASSHLGPTPYEQYF TRBJ2-7 NA TRBV27 NA
TGTGCCAGCAGTTACTCGAGACAGGGAAACACCATATATTTT CASSYSRQGNTIYF TRBJ1-3 many TRBV6-5 NA
TGTGCCAGCAGCCAAGACGGGACAGGGGGTTACAACACTGAAGCTTTCTTT CASSQDGTGGYNTEAFF TRBJ1-1 few TRBV3-1 TRBD1
TGCGCCAGCAGCTTACAGATTAGCGGGAGTTCCACCGGGGAGCTGTTTTTT CASSLQISGSSTGELFF TRBJ2-2 NA TRBV5-1 TRBD2
TGTGCCACCAGCAGAGATATTACGGCCTCTGATGCTTTCTTT CATSRDITASDAFF TRBJ1-1 NA TRBV15 NA
TGTGCCACCAGCGGGGACAGGGGGAGAGATACGCAGTATTTT CATSGDRGRDTQYF TRBJ2-3 many TRBV15 TRBD1
TGTGCCAGCAGTTACACAGGGGGCCCGCCAGATACGCAGTATTTT CASSYTGGPPDTQYF TRBJ2-3 few TRBV6-5 TRBD1
TGTGCCAGCAGTCCCCGCCCGGCCCCCTACAATGAGCAGTTCTTC CASSPRPAPYNEQFF TRBJ2-1 few TRBV2 NA
TGCGCCAGCACTATGGCTGGAGAATTAAATTCACCCCTCCACTTT CASTMAGELNSPLHF TRBJ1-6 few TRBV5-1 NA
TGTGCCAGCAGTATAGCTAATGAAAAACTGTTTTTT CASSIANEKLFF TRBJ1-4 NA TRBV7-2 NA
TGTGCCAGCAGTAACCGGCCGTACGAGCAGTACTTC CASSNRPYEQYF TRBJ2-7 NA TRBV6-1 NA